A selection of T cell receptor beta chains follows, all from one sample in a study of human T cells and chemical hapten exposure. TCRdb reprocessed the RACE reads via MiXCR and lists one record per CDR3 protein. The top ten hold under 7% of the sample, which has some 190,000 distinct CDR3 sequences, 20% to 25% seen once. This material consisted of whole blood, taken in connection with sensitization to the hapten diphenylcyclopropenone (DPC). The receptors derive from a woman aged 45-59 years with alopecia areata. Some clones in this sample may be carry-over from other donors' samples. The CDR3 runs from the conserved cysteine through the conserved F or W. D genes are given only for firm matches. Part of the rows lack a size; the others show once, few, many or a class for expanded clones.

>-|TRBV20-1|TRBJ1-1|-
CSAIRVVGGTEAFF
TGCAGTGCTATAAGGGTAGTAGGGGGCACTGAAGCTTTCTTT
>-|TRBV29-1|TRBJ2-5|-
CSVLTYGTEKETQYF
TGCAGCGTTCTGACCTATGGGACCGAAAAAGAGACCCAGTACTTC
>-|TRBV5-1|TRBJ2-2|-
CASSQEGRNAGELFF
TGCGCCAGCAGCCAGGAAGGCAGAAACGCCGGGGAGCTGTTTTTT
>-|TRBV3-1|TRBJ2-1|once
CASSQERRDEQFF
TGTGCCAGCAGCCAAGAACGTAGGGATGAGCAGTTCTTC
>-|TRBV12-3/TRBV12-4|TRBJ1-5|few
CASSSPRGPQHF
TGTGCCAGCAGTTCTCCCAGAGGGCCCCAGCATTTT
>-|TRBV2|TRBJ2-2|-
CASSGTTYTGELFF
TGTGCCAGCAGCGGAACCACTTACACCGGGGAGCTGTTTTTT
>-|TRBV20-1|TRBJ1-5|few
CSARAIQGPNQPQHF
TGCAGTGCTAGAGCGATACAAGGTCCCAATCAGCCCCAGCATTTT
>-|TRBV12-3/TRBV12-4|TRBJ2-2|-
CASSLALGTGELFF
TGTGCCAGCAGTTTAGCGCTTGGGACCGGGGAGCTGTTTTTT
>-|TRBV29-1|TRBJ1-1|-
CSVEVGALNTEAFF
TGCAGCGTTGAAGTGGGCGCTTTGAACACTGAAGCTTTCTTT
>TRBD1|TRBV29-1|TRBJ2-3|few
CSVRDSVADTQYF
TGCAGCGTCAGGGACAGTGTTGCAGATACGCAGTATTTT
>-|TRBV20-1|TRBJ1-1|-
CSASGRSTEAFF
TGCAGTGCGTCGGGTCGAAGCACTGAAGCTTTCTTT
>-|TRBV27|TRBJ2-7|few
CASSPTPSLHEQYF
TGTGCCAGCAGTCCCACACCTAGCTTGCACGAGCAGTACTTC
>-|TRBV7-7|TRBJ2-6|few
CAVKDRLSGANVLTF
TGTGCTGTAAAGGACAGACTCTCTGGGGCCAACGTCCTGACTTTC
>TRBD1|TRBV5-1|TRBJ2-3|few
CASSLDPTGYGTDTQYF
TGCGCCAGCAGCTTGGACCCGACAGGGTACGGGACAGATACGCAGTATTTT
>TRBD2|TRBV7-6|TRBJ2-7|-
CASSLVGGAGLAGIEQYF
TGTGCCAGCAGCTTAGTTGGTGGGGCCGGGCTAGCGGGAATCGAGCAGTACTTC
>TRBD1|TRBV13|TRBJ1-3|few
CASSSTDRGHPGNTIYF
TGTGCCAGCAGCTCCACTGACAGGGGACACCCTGGAAACACCATATATTTT
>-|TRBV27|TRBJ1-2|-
CASSLSTGYGYTF
TGTGCCAGCAGTTTATCCACGGGCTATGGCTACACCTTC
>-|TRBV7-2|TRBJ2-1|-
CASRNLRGGRLYNEQFF
TGTGCCAGCAGAAATCTGAGGGGGGGGCGGCTTTACAATGAGCAGTTCTTC
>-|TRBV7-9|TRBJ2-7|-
CASSYDGYEQYF
TGTGCCAGCAGCTACGACGGGTACGAGCAGTACTTC
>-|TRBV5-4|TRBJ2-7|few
CASSGGPDGGSVAYEQYF
TGTGCCAGCAGCGGAGGACCGGACGGAGGAAGTGTAGCCTACGAGCAGTACTTC
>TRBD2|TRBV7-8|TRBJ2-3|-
CASSSSSGSADTQYF
TGTGCCAGCAGCTCCTCTAGCGGGAGTGCAGATACGCAGTATTTT
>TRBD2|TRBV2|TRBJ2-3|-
CASTGGGTQYF
TGTGCCAGCACCGGCGGGGGTACGCAGTATTTT
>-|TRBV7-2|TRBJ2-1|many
CASRNTGGGNEQFF
TGTGCCAGCAGAAATACTGGCGGAGGCAATGAGCAGTTCTTC
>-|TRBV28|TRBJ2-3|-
CAIERGGSTDTQYF
TGTGCCATCGAGAGGGGCGGGAGCACAGATACGCAGTATTTT
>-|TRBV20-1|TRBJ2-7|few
CSARAGSDEQYF
TGCAGTGCTAGAGCGGGATCAGACGAGCAGTACTTC
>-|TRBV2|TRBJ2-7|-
CAFRQGDEQYF
TGTGCCTTTAGGCAGGGCGACGAGCAGTACTTC
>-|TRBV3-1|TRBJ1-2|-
CASTHLGGDYGYTF
TGTGCCAGCACCCACTTGGGGGGTGACTATGGCTACACCTTC
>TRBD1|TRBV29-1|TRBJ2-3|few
CSVDDRVRDTQYF
TGCAGCGTTGACGACAGGGTACGGGATACGCAGTATTTT
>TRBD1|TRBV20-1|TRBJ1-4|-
CSALMGQGSEKLFF
TGCAGTGCTCTCATGGGACAGGGAAGTGAAAAACTGTTTTTT
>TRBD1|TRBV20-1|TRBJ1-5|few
CSVGTANQPQHF
TGCAGTGTCGGGACAGCCAATCAGCCCCAGCATTTT
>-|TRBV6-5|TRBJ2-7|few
CASRIKGGTWEQYF
TGTGCCAGCAGAATAAAGGGGGGTACTTGGGAGCAGTACTTC
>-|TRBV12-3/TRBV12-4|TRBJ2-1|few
CASSSSGTYNEQFF
TGTGCCAGCAGTTCGAGCGGTACCTACAATGAGCAGTTCTTC
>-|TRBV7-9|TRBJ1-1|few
CASSFGWGTEAFF
TGTGCCAGCAGCTTCGGCTGGGGCACTGAAGCTTTCTTT
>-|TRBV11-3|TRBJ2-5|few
CASSLVVSREETQYF
TGTGCCAGCAGCTTAGTGGTTTCCAGGGAGGAGACCCAGTACTTC
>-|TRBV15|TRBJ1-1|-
CATSRDLDRTNTEAFF
TGTGCCACCAGCAGAGATCTGGACAGAACTAACACTGAAGCTTTCTTT
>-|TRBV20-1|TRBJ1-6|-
CSARIDRGNSPLHF
TGCAGTGCGAGGATAGACAGAGGGAATTCACCCCTCCACTTT
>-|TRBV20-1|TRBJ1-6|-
CSARWDFSDSPLHF
TGCAGTGCTAGATGGGACTTCTCGGATTCACCCCTCCACTTT
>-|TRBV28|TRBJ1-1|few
CASSFGTEAFF
TGTGCCAGCAGTTTTGGGACAGAAGCTTTCTTT
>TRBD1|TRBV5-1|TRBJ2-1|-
CASSPGTGGHNEQFF
TGCGCCAGCAGCCCCGGGACAGGGGGGCACAATGAGCAGTTCTTC
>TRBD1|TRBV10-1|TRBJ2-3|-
CASRKNRGWTDTQYF
TGCGCCAGCAGGAAAAACAGGGGCTGGACAGATACGCAGTATTTT
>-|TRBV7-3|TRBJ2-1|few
CASSFSPAYNEQFF
TGTGCCAGCAGCTTTTCTCCAGCCTACAATGAGCAGTTCTTC
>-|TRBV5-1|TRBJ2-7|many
CASSQGPSYEQYF
TGCGCCAGCAGCCAAGGACCTTCCTACGAGCAGTACTTC
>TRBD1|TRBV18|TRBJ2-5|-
CASSPTGPQETQYF
TGTGCCAGCTCACCGACAGGGCCCCAAGAGACCCAGTACTTC
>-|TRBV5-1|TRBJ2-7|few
CASRDRFTYEQYF
TGCGCCAGCCGCGACAGGTTCACCTACGAGCAGTACTTC
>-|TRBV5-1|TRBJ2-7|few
CASSLTTLDYEQYF
TGCGCCAGCAGCTTAACCACACTTGACTACGAGCAGTACTTC
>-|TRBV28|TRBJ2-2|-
CASSERDWRGTGELFF
TGTGCCAGCAGTGAACGGGACTGGCGAGGCACCGGGGAGCTGTTTTTT
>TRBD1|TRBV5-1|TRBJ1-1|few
CASSTEGATNTEAFF
TGCGCCAGCAGCACAGAGGGGGCTACGAACACTGAAGCTTTCTTT
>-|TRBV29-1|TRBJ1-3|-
CSVEGHPSYSGNTIYF
TGCAGCGTTGAGGGACATCCATCTTACTCTGGAAACACCATATATTTT
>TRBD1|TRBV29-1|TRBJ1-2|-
CSVQGGTVDYGYTF
TGCAGCGTTCAAGGGGGGACAGTAGACTATGGCTACACCTTC
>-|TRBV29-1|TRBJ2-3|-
CSAGEGVADTQYF
TGCAGCGCCGGAGAAGGGGTAGCAGATACGCAGTATTTT
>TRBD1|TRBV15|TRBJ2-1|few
CATSRDRQGANEQFF
TGTGCCACCAGCAGAGATCGACAGGGGGCAAATGAGCAGTTCTTC
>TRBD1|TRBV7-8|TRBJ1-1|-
CASSLDRGSEAFF
TGTGCCAGCAGCCTTGACAGGGGCTCTGAAGCTTTCTTT
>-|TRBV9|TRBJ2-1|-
CASSVGTPPGDNEQFF
TGTGCCAGCAGCGTCGGGACACCCCCGGGCGACAATGAGCAGTTCTTC